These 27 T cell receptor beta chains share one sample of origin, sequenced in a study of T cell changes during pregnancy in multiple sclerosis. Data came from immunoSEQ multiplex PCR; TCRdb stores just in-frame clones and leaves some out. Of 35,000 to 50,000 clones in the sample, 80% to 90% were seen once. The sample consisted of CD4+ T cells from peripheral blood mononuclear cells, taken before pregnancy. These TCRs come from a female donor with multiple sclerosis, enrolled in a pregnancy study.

The CDR3: CASSLTGISTGELFF. In DNA form, the CDR3 reads TGCGCCAGCAGTTTAACCGGGATCTCCACCGGGGAGCTGTTTTTT. V and J are TRBV5-1 and TRBJ2-2; D might be TRBD2 (5 bases). The CDR3 sequence is 15 residues long. CDR1 is SGHRS and CDR2 is YFSETQ in the germline V gene. The V gene lost 5 bases and the J gene lost 4 bases, with 15 bases spanning the gap.

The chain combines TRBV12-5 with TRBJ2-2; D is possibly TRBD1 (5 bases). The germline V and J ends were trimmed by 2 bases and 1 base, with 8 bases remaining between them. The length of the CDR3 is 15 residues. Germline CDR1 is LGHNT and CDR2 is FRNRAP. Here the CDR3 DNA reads TGTGCTAGTGGTTTGCCAGGGCTGAACACCGGGGAGCTGTTTTTT. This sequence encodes CASGLPGLNTGELFF. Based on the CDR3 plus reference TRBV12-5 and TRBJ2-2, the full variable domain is DARVTQTPRHKVTEMGQEVTMRCQPILGHNTVFWYRQTMMQGLELLAYFRNRAPLDDSGMPKDRFSAEMPDATLATLKIQPSEPRDSAVYFCASGLPGLNTGELFFGEGSRLTVL.

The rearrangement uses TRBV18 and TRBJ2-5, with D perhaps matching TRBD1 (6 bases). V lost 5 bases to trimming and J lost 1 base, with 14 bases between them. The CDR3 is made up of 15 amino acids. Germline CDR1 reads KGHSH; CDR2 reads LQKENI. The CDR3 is CASSALTGFQETQYF. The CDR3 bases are TGTGCCAGCTCAGCCCTTACAGGGTTCCAAGAGACCCAGTACTTC. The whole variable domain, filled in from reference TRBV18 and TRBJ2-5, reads NAGVMQNPRHLVRRRGQEARLRCSPMKGHSHVYWYRQLPEEGLKFMVYLQKENIIDESGMPKERFSAEFPKEGPSILRIQQVVRGDSAAYFCASSALTGFQETQYFGPGTRLLVL.

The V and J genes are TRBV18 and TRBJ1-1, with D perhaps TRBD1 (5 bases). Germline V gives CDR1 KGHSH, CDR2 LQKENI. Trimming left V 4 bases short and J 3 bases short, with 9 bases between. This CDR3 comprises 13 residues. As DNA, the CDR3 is TGTGCCAGCTCACTTCAGGGCGACACTGAAGCTTTCTTT. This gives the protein CASSLQGDTEAFF. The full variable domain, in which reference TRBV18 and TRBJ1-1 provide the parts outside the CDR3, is NAGVMQNPRHLVRRRGQEARLRCSPMKGHSHVYWYRQLPEEGLKFMVYLQKENIIDESGMPKERFSAEFPKEGPSILRIQQVVRGDSAAYFCASSLQGDTEAFFGQGTRLTVV.

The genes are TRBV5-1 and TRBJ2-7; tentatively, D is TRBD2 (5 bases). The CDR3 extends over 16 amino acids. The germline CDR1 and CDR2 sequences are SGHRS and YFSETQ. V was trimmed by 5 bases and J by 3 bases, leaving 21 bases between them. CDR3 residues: CASRSSRSGSHYEQYF. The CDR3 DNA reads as TGCGCCAGCAGATCATCCCGGTCGGGATCCCACTACGAGCAGTACTTC.

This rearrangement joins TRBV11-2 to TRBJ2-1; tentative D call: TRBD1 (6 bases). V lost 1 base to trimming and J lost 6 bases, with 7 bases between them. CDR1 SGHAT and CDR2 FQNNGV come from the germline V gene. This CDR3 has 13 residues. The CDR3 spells CASSLGQVNEQFF. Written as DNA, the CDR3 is TGTGCCAGCAGCTTAGGACAGGTCAATGAGCAGTTCTTC.

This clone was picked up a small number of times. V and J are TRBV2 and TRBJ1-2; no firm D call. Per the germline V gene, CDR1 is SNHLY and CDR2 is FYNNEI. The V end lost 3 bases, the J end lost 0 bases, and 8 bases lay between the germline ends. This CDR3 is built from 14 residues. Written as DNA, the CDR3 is TGTGCCAGCAGTGAGGCGACAACTAACTATGGCTACACCTTC. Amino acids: CASSEATTNYGYTF.

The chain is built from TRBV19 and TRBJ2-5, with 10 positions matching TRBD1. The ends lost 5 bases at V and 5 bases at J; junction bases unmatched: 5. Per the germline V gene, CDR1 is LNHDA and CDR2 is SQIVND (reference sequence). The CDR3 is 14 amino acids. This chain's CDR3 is CASSSGTGEETQYF. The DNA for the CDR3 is TGTGCCAGTAGTTCCGGGACAGGGGAGGAGACCCAGTACTTC.

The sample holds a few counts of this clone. CDR3 region: CAWKGGTENSPLHF. The CDR3, as DNA: TGTGCCTGGAAGGGCGGGACGGAAAATTCACCCCTCCACTTT. The rearrangement uses TRBV30 and TRBJ1-6; D perhaps matches TRBD1 (5 bases). The germline V and J ends were trimmed by 4 bases and 7 bases, with 14 bases remaining between them. CDR3 length: 14 amino acids. From germline, CDR1 is GTSNPN and CDR2 SVGIG (reference sequence).

The CDR3 DNA reads TGTGCTAGTGGGCCGGACAGGGGGAAGAATTCACCCCTCCACTTT. It translates to CASGPDRGKNSPLHF. V usage is TRBV12-5 and J usage is TRBJ1-6, with 10 bases lining up with TRBD1. Germline V gene data show CDR1 as LGHNT and CDR2 as FRNRAP. J lost 7 bases, V lost 6 bases, and 6 bases had no gene match. The CDR3 consists of 15 residues.

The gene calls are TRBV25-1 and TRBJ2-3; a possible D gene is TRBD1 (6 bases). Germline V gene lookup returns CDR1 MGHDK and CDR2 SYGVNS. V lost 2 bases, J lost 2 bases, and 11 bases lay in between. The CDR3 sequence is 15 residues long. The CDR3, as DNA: TGTGCCAGCAGTGAACGGCAGGGGTTCACAGATACGCAGTATTTT. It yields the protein CASSERQGFTDTQYF.

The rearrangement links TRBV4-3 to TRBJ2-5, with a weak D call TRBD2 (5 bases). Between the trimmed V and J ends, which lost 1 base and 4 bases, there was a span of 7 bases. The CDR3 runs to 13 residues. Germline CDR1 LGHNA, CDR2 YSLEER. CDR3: CASSQGEGETQYF. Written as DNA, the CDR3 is TGCGCCAGCAGCCAAGGAGAGGGAGAGACCCAGTACTTC.

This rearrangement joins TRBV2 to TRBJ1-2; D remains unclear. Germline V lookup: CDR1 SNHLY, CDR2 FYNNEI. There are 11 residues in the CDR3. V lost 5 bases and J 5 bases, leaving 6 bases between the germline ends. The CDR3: CASSPEYGYTF. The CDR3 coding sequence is TGTGCCAGCAGTCCCGAGTATGGCTACACCTTC.

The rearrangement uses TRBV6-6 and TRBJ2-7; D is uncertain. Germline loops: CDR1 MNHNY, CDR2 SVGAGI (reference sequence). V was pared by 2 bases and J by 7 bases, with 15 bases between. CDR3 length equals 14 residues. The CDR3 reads CASSYTIEAKEQYF. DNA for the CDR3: TGTGCCAGCAGTTACACAATTGAGGCGAAAGAGCAGTACTTC.

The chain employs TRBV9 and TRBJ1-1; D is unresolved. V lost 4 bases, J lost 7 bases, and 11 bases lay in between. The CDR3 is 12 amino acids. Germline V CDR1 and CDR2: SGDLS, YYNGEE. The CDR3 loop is CASSMEGVEAFF. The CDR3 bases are TGTGCCAGCAGCATGGAGGGTGTTGAAGCTTTCTTT.

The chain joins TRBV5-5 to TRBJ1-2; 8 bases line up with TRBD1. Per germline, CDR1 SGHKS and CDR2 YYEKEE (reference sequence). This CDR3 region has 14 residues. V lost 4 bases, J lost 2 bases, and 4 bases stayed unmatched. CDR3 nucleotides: TGTGCCAGCAGCGTACAGGGGGTGAACTATGGCTACACCTTC. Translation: CASSVQGVNYGYTF.

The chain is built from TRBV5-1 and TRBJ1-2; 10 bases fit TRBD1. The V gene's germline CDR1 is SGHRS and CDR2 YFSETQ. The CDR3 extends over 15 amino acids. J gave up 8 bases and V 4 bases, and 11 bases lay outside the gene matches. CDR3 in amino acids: CASSAGTGEVIGYTF. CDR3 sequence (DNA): TGCGCCAGCAGCGCCGGGACAGGGGAAGTAATAGGCTACACCTTC. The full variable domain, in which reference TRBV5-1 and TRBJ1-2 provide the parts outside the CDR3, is KAGVTQTPRYLIKTRGQQVTLSCSPISGHRSVSWYQQTPGQGLQFLFEYFSETQRNKGNFPGRFSGRQFSNSRSEMNVSTLELGDSALYLCASSAGTGEVIGYTFGSGTRLTVV.

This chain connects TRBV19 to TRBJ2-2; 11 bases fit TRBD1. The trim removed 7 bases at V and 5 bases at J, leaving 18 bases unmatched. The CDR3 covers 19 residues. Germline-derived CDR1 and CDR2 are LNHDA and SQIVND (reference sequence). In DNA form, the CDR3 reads TGTGCCAGTAATTACCACCCGGACAGGGGGCGCGGAGGGACCGGGGAGCTGTTTTTT. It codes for CASNYHPDRGRGGTGELFF.

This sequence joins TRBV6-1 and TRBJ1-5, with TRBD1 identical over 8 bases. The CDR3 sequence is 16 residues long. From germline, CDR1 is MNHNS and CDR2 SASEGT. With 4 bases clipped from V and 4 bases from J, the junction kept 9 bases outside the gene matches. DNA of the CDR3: TGTGCCAGCAGTGGACTTAGGACAGGGAGAAATCAGCCCCAGCATTTT. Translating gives CASSGLRTGRNQPQHF.

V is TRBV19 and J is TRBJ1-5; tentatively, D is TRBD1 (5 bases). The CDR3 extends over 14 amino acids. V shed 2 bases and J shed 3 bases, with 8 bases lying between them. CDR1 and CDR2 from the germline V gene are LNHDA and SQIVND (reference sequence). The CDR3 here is CASSIPGVNQPQHF. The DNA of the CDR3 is TGTGCCAGTAGTATACCGGGGGTCAATCAGCCCCAGCATTTT. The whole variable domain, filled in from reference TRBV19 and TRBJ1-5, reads DGGITQSPKYLFRKEGQNVTLSCEQNLNHDAMYWYRQDPGQGLRLIYYSQIVNDFQKGDIAEGYSVSREKKESFPLTVTSAQKNPTAFYLCASSIPGVNQPQHFGDGTRLSIL.

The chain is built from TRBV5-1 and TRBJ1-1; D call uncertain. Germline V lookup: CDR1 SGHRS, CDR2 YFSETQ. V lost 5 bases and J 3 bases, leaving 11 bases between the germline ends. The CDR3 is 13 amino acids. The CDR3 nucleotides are TGCGCCAGCAGTTCCTCGGGGTACACTGAAGCTTTCTTT. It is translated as CASSSSGYTEAFF.

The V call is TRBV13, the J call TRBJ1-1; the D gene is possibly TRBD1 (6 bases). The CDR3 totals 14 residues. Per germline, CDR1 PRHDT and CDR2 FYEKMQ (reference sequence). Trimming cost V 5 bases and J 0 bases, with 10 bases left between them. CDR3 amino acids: CASSGGHLNTEAFF. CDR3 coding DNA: TGTGCCAGCAGCGGGGGACACCTGAACACTGAAGCTTTCTTT.

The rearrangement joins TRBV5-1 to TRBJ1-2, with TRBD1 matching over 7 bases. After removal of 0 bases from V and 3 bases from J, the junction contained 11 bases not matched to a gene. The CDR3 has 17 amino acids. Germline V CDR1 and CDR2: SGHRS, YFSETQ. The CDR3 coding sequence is TGCGCCAGCAGCTTGGTAGGGATACGGGACAGCTACTATGGCTACACCTTC. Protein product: CASSLVGIRDSYYGYTF. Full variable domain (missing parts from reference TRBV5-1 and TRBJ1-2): KAGVTQTPRYLIKTRGQQVTLSCSPISGHRSVSWYQQTPGQGLQFLFEYFSETQRNKGNFPGRFSGRQFSNSRSEMNVSTLELGDSALYLCASSLVGIRDSYYGYTFGSGTRLTVV.

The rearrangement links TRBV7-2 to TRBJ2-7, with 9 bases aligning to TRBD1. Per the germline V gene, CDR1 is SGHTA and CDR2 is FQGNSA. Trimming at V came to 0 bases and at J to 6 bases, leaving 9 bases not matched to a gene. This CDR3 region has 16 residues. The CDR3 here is CASSLAPGQGWGEQYF. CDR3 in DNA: TGTGCCAGCAGCTTAGCCCCGGGACAGGGATGGGGCGAGCAGTACTTC.

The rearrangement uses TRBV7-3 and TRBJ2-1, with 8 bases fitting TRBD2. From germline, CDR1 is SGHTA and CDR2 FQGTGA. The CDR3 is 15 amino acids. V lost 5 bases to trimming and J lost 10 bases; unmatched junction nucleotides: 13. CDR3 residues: CASSPRRGAPNEQFF. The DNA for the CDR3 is TGTGCCAGCAGCCCGAGGCGGGGGGCCCCCAACGAGCAGTTCTTC.

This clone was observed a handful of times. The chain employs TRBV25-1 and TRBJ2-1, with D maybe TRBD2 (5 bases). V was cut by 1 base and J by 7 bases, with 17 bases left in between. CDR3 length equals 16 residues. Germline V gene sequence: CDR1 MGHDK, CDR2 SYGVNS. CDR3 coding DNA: TGTGCCAGCAGTGAATTACGGGGAAGAAGGTTGAATGAGCAGTTCTTC. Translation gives CASSELRGRRLNEQFF.

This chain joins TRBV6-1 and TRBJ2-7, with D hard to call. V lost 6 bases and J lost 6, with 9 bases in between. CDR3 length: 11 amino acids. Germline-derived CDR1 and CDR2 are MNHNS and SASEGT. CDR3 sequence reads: CASSALFEQYF. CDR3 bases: TGTGCCAGCAGCGCACTTTTCGAGCAGTACTTC.